This T cell receptor (beta chain) was observed in a study of OX40 agonist ivuxolimab in advanced cancers. Study at large: Treatment of patients was with ivuxolimab, an agonistic anti-OX40 (CD134) antibody. The group had a mean age of about 65 years, ranged from about 23 to 79, and was 82.7% male. Eligibility admitted prior anti-PD-1, anti-PD-L1 or anti-CTLA-4 therapy; 40% to 50% had some.

Trimming pared 4 bases from V and 8 bases from J, leaving 16 bases between. The CDR3 length is 13 residues. Looked up from germline, CDR1 is SGHDT and CDR2 is YYEEEE. Regarding this clone: Its antigen is as yet unknown.

Sequencing used immunoSEQ multiplex PCR; TCRdb keeps in-frame clones, though not all of them. The table includes about 52,000 clones, roughly nine tenths detected once. Study-wide points: Some patients without response likewise showed low normalized clonal expansion.

Sequences were derived from CD4+ or CD8+ T cells sorted from blood, sampled in a trial of the OX40 agonist ivuxolimab. The origin of this receptor is an adult with an advanced solid tumor such as melanoma, head and neck, liver or kidney cancer. V and J are TRBV5-6 and TRBJ2-7; no definite D call. The CDR3 reads CASSPRALLKQYF. In DNA form, the CDR3 reads TGTGCCAGCAGCCCCCGGGCCCTTTTAAAGCAGTACTTC.